These 10 T cell receptor beta chains were sequenced from one sample in a study of shared clonotypes between healthy human individuals. The assay was immunoSEQ multiplex PCR, and TCRdb's table has in-frame clones only and misses some. The sample shows 850,000 to 1,100,000 clones, about 80% of them seen only once. The specimen sequenced was memory CD4+ T cells from PBMCs. Subset denoted: CD45RA-negative fraction. These receptors were taken from a man between 18 and 29 years old in good health. Some clones in this sample may be carry-over from other donors' samples.

V usage is TRBV4-2 and J usage is TRBJ2-7, with 8 bases fitting TRBD2. Germline V gene sequence: CDR1 LGHNA, CDR2 YNFKEQ. This CDR3 is built from 16 residues. The V and J ends lost 1 base and 3 bases, in that order; junction bases with no gene match: 8. The CDR3 protein is CASSQGVSGGDYEQYF. DNA of the CDR3: TGTGCCAGCAGCCAAGGGGTAAGCGGGGGAGACTACGAGCAGTACTTC.

This clone has only a few counts. A single base separates this from a much larger clone, so it may be a read error. The chain joins TRBV30 to TRBJ1-3, with D uncertain. CDR1 GTSNPN and CDR2 SVGIG come from the germline V gene (reference sequence). The CDR3 extends over 13 amino acids. Deletions cut 2 bases from V and 0 bases from J, with 5 bases between. DNA of the CDR3: TGTGCCTGGAGTTTGGGCTCTGGAAACACCATATATTTT. Amino acids: CAWSLGSGNTIYF.

This clone was seen many times. Additional DNA sequences in this sample encode the identical CDR3. This sequence joins TRBV30 and TRBJ2-2; D gene ambiguous. The CDR3 is 15 residues long. CDR1 GTSNPN and CDR2 SVGIG come from the germline V gene (reference sequence). V was clipped by 2 bases and J by 0 bases, with 10 bases between them. CDR3 DNA: TGTGCCTGGAGTCAAGCGCCAGCGAACACCGGGGAGCTGTTTTTT. As protein: CAWSQAPANTGELFF.

This clone appeared a few times. The chain links TRBV5-1 to TRBJ2-5; 7 nucleotides agree with TRBD1. The V and J ends lost 0 bases and 4 bases, in that order; junction bases with no gene match: 6. The germline V gene encodes CDR1 SGHRS and CDR2 YFSETQ. This CDR3 is 15 amino acids long. CDR3 nucleotide sequence: TGCGCCAGCAGCTTGGCCGGGACAGAAGCAGAGACCCAGTACTTC. Translating it yields CASSLAGTEAETQYF.

Details on this clone: Within the sample, other DNA sequences also encode this same CDR3. The V call is TRBV6-5, the J call TRBJ1-3; D unresolved. V was cut by 0 bases and J by 0 bases, with 6 bases left in between. The CDR3 sequence is 15 residues long. From germline, CDR1 is MNHEY and CDR2 SVGAGI. The CDR3 nucleotides are TGTGCCAGCAGTTACTCAGGGAACTCTGGAAACACCATATATTTT. Its protein is CASSYSGNSGNTIYF.

This chain connects TRBV5-1 to TRBJ2-7; possible D gene TRBD1, 6 bases. The CDR3 spans 16 residues. The germline V gene has CDR1 SGHRS and CDR2 YFSETQ. V dropped 2 bases and J dropped 0 bases, with 15 bases sitting between them. CDR3 residues: CASSFVPGTTSYEQYF. The CDR3 DNA sequence: TGCGCCAGCAGCTTCGTGCCGGGGACAACCTCCTACGAGCAGTACTTC.

The J gene is TRBJ2-2, the V gene TRBV7-2; D unresolved. CDR1 and CDR2 from the germline V gene are SGHTA and FQGNSA. The length of the CDR3 is 15 residues. Deletions cut 5 bases from V and 4 bases from J, with 14 bases between. The CDR3 spells CASSEMAYSTGELFF. The CDR3 DNA reads as TGTGCCAGCAGCGAAATGGCCTATAGCACCGGGGAGCTGTTTTTT.

With regard to this clone: The same CDR3 is also encoded by other DNA sequences in this sample. The CDR3 reads CATSRDLGQPQHF. The CDR3 bases are TGTGCCACCAGCAGAGATCTGGGGCAGCCCCAGCATTTT. This chain joins TRBV15 and TRBJ1-5; D call uncertain. Germline CDR1 LNHNV, CDR2 YYDKDF (reference sequence). The CDR3 loop spans 13 amino acids. Trimming took off 0 bases at V and 7 bases at J, with 7 bases between the two ends.

The chain links TRBV5-1 to TRBJ2-1; a weak D match, TRBD1 (6 bases). V lost 4 bases and J lost 8, with 22 bases in between. The CDR3 spans 16 residues. Germline V gene sequence: CDR1 SGHRS, CDR2 YFSETQ. This chain's CDR3 is CASSPVFVPGGHEQFF. CDR3 coding DNA: TGCGCCAGCAGCCCGGTCTTTGTTCCTGGGGGCCATGAGCAGTTCTTC.

This CDR3 reads CASSPRAWGADKNIQYF. CDR3 sequence (DNA): TGTGCCAGCAGTCCCAGGGCATGGGGGGCTGACAAAAACATTCAGTACTTC. V is TRBV28 and J is TRBJ2-4; D assignment may be TRBD1 or TRBD2 (6 bases each). The CDR3 runs 17 residues. Trimming shortened V by 5 bases and J by 3 bases, and 20 bases separated the two germline ends. Germline lookup yields CDR1 MDHEN and CDR2 SYDVKM.